Following are 12 T cell receptor beta chains from one sample sequenced in a study of cytomegalovirus exposure and HLA in healthy donors. 60 Vbeta and 13 Jbeta primers were used in PCR. The method was immunoSEQ multiplex PCR; TCRdb's version includes in-frame clones alone and lacks a portion of them. In all, the sample yields roughly 76,000 clones. The sequenced sample consisted of PBMCs. These receptors originate from a female donor in good health and CMV-seropositive.

Concerning this clone itself: At one end, the junction sequence differs from germline, possibly due to a read error. This chain connects TRBV30 to TRBJ2-3; no definite D call. Germline CDR1 and CDR2: GTSNPN and SVGIG (reference sequence). The CDR3 extends over 13 amino acids. This chain's CDR3 is CDWISRNTDTQYF. CDR3 sequence (DNA): TGTGACTGGATATCGCGGAACACAGATACGCAGTATTTT.

The chain is built from TRBV7-2 and TRBJ1-5, with unresolved D. The V end lost 5 bases, the J end lost 4 bases, and 9 bases lay between the germline ends. Germline V gene lookup returns CDR1 SGHTA and CDR2 FQGNSA. The CDR3 totals 13 residues. The CDR3 is CASSPAANQPQHF. The CDR3 nucleotides read TGTGCCAGCAGCCCCGCAGCGAATCAGCCCCAGCATTTT.

The CDR3 protein is CAWNAGLGGSTDTQYF. The CDR3, as DNA: TGTGCCTGGAATGCCGGACTAGGGGGTAGCACAGATACGCAGTATTTT. The chain combines TRBV30 with TRBJ2-3; D is perhaps TRBD2 (7 bases). Trimming removed 4 bases at V and 0 bases at J, with 17 bases between. The germline CDR1 and CDR2 sequences are GTSNPN and SVGIG (reference sequence). This CDR3 is built from 16 residues.

The chain carries TRBV4-3 and TRBJ2-7, with D maybe TRBD1 (5 bases). The V end lost 0 bases, the J end lost 0 bases, and 12 bases lay between the germline ends. The CDR3 is 16 amino acids. Looked up from germline, CDR1 is LGHNA and CDR2 is YSLEER. This CDR3 reads CASSQDSQGPSYEQYF. CDR3 bases: TGCGCCAGCAGCCAAGATTCCCAGGGCCCCTCCTACGAGCAGTACTTC.

The chain employs TRBV5-1 and TRBJ2-7; D is possibly TRBD1 (5 bases). CDR1 is SGHRS, CDR2 YFSETQ, per germline. V was clipped by 6 bases and J by 0 bases, with 10 bases between them. The CDR3 has 13 amino acids. CDR3 coding DNA: TGCGCCAGCACCCTGGACAACTCCTACGAGCAGTACTTC. Its translation: CASTLDNSYEQYF.

The chain is built from TRBV10-3 and TRBJ1-3; 7 nucleotides align to TRBD1. Looked up from germline, CDR1 is ENHRY and CDR2 is SYGVKD. V shed 3 bases, J shed 3 bases, and the junction held 8 bases outside the gene matches. This CDR3 is 16 amino acids long. The CDR3 spells CAISERQGGLGNTIYF. CDR3 in DNA: TGTGCCATCAGTGAAAGGCAGGGGGGTCTTGGAAACACCATATATTTT.

This rearrangement joins TRBV7-2 to TRBJ1-2, with a tentative D call TRBD1 (6 bases). There are 13 residues in the CDR3. With 5 bases removed from V and 5 bases from J, the gap between germline ends came to 12 bases. CDR1 SGHTA and CDR2 FQGNSA come from the germline V gene. The CDR3 spells CASSHRQDYGYTF. CDR3 nucleotides: TGTGCCAGCAGCCACCGACAGGATTATGGCTACACCTTC.

The gene calls are TRBV27 and TRBJ2-4, with 8 nucleotides matching TRBD1. The CDR3 spans 15 residues. V dropped 6 bases and J dropped 2; count of bases not matched to a gene: 6. From germline, CDR1 is MNHEY and CDR2 SMNVEV (reference sequence). The CDR3 loop reads CASRDRAVTKNIQYF. The CDR3, as DNA: TGTGCCAGCAGGGACAGGGCGGTAACCAAAAACATTCAGTACTTC.

This rearrangement joins TRBV7-6 to TRBJ1-2; a weak D match, TRBD1 (6 bases). CDR1 is SGHVS and CDR2 is FNYEAQ in the germline V gene. This CDR3 spans 14 amino acids. V lost 2 bases, J lost 6 bases, and 13 bases lay in between. The CDR3 DNA is TGTGCCAGCAGCTTACAGGGGCCAGAGGATGGCTACACCTTC. Its protein product is CASSLQGPEDGYTF.

This chain connects TRBV27 to TRBJ2-2, with 7 positions matching TRBD1. With V trimmed by 5 bases and J by 0 bases, 6 bases remained unmatched. This CDR3 has 16 amino acids. CDR1 is MNHEY and CDR2 is SMNVEV in the germline V gene (reference sequence). The CDR3 protein is CASSLTGTANTGELFF. The CDR3 nucleotides read TGTGCCAGCAGTCTCACGGGGACAGCGAACACCGGGGAGCTGTTTTTT.

The chain uses TRBV4-2 and TRBJ2-5; 11 bases fit TRBD2. V shed 2 bases and J 4 bases; nucleotides not matched to a gene: 9. The length of the CDR3 is 17 residues. Germline CDR1 LGHNA, CDR2 YNFKEQ. CDR3 bases: TGTGCCAGCAGCCAAACTAGACTAGCGGGGCTCGTAGAGACCCAGTACTTC. Its protein is CASSQTRLAGLVETQYF.

This chain links TRBV10-3 with TRBJ2-3, with D perhaps matching TRBD2 (5 bases). The V gene's germline CDR1 is ENHRY and CDR2 SYGVKD. The CDR3 consists of 14 residues. V lost 3 bases and J lost 2, with 9 bases in between. CDR3 in DNA: TGTGCCATCAGTGATCGCCGGGACACAGATACGCAGTATTTT. This translates into CAISDRRDTDTQYF.